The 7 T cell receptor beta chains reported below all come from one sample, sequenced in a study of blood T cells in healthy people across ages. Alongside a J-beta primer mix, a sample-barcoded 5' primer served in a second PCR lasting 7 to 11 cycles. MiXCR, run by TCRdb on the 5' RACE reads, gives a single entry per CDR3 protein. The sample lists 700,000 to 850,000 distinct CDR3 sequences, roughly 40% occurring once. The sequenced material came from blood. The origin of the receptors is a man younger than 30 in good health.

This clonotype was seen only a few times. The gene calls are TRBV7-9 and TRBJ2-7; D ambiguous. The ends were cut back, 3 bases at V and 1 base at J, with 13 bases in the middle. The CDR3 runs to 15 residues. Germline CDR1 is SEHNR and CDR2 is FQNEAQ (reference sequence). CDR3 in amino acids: CASSFPDTTSYEQYF. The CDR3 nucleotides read TGTGCCAGCAGCTTCCCCGACACTACTTCCTACGAGCAGTACTTC.

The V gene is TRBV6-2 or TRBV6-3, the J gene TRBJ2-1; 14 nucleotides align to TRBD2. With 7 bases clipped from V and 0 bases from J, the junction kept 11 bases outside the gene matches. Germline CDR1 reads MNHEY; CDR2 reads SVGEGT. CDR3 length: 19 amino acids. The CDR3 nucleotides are TGTGCCAGCAACAACGGGACTAGCGGGGGCCTCCGCTCCTACAATGAGCAGTTCTTC. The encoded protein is CASNNGTSGGLRSYNEQFF.

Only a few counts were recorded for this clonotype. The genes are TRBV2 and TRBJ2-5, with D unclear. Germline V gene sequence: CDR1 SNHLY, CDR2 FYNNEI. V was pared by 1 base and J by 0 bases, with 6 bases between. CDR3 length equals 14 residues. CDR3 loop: CASSEDHYQETQYF. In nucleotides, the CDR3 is TGTGCCAGCAGTGAAGATCACTACCAAGAGACCCAGTACTTC.

The CDR3: CASSEGGLVYEQYF. In DNA form, the CDR3 reads TGTGCCAGCAGTGAAGGGGGGTTGGTGTACGAGCAGTACTTC. This chain links TRBV6-1 with TRBJ2-7; either TRBD1 or TRBD2 may fit D (5 bases each). This CDR3 contains 14 residues. Germline V gene sequence: CDR1 MNHNS, CDR2 SASEGT. Trimming removed 1 base from V and 4 bases from J, with 11 bases in between.

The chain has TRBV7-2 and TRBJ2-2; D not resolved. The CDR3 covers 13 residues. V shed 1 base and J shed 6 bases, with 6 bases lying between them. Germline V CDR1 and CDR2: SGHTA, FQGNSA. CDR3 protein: CASSLGRPGELFF. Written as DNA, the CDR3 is TGTGCCAGCAGCTTAGGGCGGCCCGGGGAGCTGTTTTTT.

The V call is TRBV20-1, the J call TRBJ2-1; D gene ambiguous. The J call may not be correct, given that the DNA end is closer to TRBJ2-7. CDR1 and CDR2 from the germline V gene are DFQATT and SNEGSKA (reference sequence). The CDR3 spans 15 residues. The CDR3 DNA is TGCAGTGCTAGAGTCAGACACTTCTCCTACAATGAGCAGTACTTC. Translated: CSARVRHFSYNEQYF.

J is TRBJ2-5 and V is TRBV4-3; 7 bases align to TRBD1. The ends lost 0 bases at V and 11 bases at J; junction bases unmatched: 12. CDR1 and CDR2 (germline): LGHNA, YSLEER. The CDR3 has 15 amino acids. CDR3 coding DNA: TGCGCCAGCAGCCAAGAGCAAGGGGACAGCAATGAGCAGTACTTC. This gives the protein CASSQEQGDSNEQYF.